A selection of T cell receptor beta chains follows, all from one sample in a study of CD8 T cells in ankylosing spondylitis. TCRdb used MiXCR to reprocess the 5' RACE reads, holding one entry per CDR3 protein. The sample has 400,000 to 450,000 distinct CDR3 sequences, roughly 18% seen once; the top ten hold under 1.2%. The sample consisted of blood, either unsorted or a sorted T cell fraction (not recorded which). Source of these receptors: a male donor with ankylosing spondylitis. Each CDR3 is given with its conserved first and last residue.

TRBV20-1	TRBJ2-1	CSARGLAVSYNEQFF
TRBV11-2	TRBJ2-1	CASSLPPPPRGQVWDEQFF
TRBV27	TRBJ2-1	CASNDKAAISYNEQFF
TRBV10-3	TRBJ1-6	CAISPRDRDSPLHF
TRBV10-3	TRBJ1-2	CAISDEDRKDYGYTF
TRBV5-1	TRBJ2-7	CASSSGTVAYEQYF
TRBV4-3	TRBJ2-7	CASSQVGSSYEQYF
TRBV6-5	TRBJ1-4	CASSSGRLGTNEKLFF
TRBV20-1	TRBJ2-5	CSARVGNRVRETQYF
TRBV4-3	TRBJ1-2	CASSQAQQGVHGYTF
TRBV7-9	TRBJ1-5	CASSLFPGGSNQPQHF
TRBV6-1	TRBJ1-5	CASKWEGNQPQHF
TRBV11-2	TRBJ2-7	CASSLNRQGAYEQYF
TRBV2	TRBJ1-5	CASAGEASNQPQHF
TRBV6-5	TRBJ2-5	CASSYSSQGHQETQYF
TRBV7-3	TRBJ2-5	CASSREGGAGETQYF
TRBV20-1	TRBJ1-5	CSARETGVNQPQHF
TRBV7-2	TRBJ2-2	CASSLAGQGTGELFF
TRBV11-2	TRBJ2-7	CASSSSGPYYEQYF
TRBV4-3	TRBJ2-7	CASSQIRGVGNEQYF
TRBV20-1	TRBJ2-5	CSAGGRGGETQYF
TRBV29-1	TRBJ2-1	CSARTSGGLTEFF
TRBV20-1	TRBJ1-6	CSAFRKPPVSPLHF
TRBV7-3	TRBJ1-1	CASSSHQRTGPTYMNTEAFF
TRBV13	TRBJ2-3	CASSFTSPSTDTQYF
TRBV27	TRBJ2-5	CASSFGGSRWGQETQYF
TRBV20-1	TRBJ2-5	CSARDRLIQETQYF
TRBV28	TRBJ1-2	CASRNAPGTGANYGYTF
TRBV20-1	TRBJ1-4	CSAAGGWEKLFF
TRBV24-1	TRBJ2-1	CATSLAVGSYNEQFF
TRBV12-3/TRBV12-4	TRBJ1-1	CASAAGGPRNTEAFF
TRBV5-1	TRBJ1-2	CASSENYRGLYGYTF
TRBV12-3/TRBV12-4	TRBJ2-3	CASSLLAARTDTQYF
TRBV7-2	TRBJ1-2	CASSRTTGAYGYTF
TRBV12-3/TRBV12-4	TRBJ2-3	CASSLGGRVNTDTQYF
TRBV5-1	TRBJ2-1	CASSLGAGSNEQFF
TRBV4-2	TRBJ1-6	CASSQSPTWGSYNSPLHF
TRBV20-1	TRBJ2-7	CSVWLAGEQYF
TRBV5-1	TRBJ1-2	CASSLSGRDSYTF
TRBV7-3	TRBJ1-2	CASSAGYTQGHYGYTF
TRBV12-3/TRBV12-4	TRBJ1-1	CASSLGLGDTEAFF
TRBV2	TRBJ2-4	CASRGRGGYIQYF
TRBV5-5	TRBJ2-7	CASSTGQGYEQYF
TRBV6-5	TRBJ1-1	CASSFRNTEAFF
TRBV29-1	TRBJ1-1	CSVLLGQWGSNTEAFF
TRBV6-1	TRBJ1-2	CASSRSRDKIYGYTF
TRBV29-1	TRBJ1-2	CSVEAQGASLVYTF
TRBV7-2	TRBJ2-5	CASSLQGTGALGETQYF
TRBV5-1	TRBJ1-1	CASSLEPGVSTEAFF
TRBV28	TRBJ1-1	CASSLYTAKAFF
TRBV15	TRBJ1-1	CATSRERTGVNWRNTEAFF
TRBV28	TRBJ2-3	CVQRTSGGSTDTQYF
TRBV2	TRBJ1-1	CASRPQGAGAEAFF
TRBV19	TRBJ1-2	CASRPQGTYGYTF